The next 3 T cell receptor beta chains were all read from a single sample in a study of response to subunit inactivated influenza vaccine. TCRdb passed the RT-PCR reads through MiXCR, listing each CDR3 protein once. The sample consists of some 800,000 distinct CDR3 sequences, 21% of them appearing once. Sample: PBMCs from blood, taken roughly 5 days after vaccination. The origin of the receptors is a man between 50 and 59 years old who received an inactivated influenza vaccine.

The chain joins TRBV20-1 to TRBJ2-7; TRBD2 agrees at 9 bases. The CDR3 runs 14 residues. Germline values: CDR1 DFQATT, CDR2 SNEGSKA (reference sequence). The J segment lost 5 bases and the V segment lost 2 bases, leaving 7 bases of the junction unmatched. The CDR3 spells CSARSLGLAHEQYF. CDR3 nucleotide sequence: TGCAGTGCTAGATCTCTGGGACTAGCACACGAGCAGTACTTC.

The rearrangement joins TRBV11-3 to TRBJ2-3; D may correspond to TRBD1 or TRBD2 (5 bases each). Trimming removed 4 bases at V and 6 bases at J, with 14 bases between. CDR1 and CDR2 from the germline V gene are SGHNT and YENEEA. The CDR3 length is 14 residues. CDR3 nucleotides: TGTGCCAGCAGCTGGGGACGGGGAGTGGATACGCAGTATTTT. Protein sequence: CASSWGRGVDTQYF.

This clonotype was seen a handful of times. This sequence joins TRBV6-5 and TRBJ1-2; possibly TRBD1 for D (5 bases). V lost 2 bases and J lost 2, with 12 bases in between. In germline, CDR1 is MNHEY, CDR2 SVGAGI. This CDR3 region has 15 residues. CDR3 in DNA: TGTGCCAGCAGTTACACCTGGGACGGAAACTATGGCTACACCTTC. Its translation: CASSYTWDGNYGYTF.